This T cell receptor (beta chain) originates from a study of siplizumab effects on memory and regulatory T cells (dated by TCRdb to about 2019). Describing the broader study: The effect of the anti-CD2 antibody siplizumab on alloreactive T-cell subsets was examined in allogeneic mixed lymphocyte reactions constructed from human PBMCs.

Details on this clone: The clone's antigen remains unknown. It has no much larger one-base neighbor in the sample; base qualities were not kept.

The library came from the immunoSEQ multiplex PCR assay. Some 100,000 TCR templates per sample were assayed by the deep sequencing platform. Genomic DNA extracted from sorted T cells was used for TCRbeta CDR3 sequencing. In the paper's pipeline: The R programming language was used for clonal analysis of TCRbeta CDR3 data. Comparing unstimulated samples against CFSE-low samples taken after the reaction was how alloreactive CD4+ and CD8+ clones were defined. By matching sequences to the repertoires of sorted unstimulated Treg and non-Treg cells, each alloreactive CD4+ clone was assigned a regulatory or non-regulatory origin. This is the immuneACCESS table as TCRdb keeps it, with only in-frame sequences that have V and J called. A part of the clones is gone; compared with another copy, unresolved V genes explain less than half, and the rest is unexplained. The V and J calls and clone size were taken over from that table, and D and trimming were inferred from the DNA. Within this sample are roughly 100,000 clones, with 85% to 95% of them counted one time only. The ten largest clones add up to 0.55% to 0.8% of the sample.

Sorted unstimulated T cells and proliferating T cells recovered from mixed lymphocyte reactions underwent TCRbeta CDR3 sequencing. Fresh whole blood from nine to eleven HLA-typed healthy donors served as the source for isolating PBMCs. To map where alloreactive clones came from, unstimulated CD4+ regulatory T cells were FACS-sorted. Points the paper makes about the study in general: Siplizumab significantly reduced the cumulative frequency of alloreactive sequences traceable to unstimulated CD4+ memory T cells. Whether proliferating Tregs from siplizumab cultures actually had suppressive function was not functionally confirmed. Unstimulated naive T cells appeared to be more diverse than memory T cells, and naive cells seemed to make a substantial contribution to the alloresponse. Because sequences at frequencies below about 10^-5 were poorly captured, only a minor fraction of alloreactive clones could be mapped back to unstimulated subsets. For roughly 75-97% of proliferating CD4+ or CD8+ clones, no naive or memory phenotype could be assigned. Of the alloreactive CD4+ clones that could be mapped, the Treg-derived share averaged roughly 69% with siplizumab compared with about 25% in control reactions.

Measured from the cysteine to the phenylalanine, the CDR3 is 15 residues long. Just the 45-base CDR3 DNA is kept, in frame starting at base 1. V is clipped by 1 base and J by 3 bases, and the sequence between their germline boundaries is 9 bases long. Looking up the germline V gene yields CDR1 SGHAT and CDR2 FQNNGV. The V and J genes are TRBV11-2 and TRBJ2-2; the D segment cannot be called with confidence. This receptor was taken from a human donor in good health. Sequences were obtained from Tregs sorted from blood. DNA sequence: TGTGCCAGCAGCTTAGGTGGCTTTCACACCGGGGAGCTGTTTTTT. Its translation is CASSLGGFHTGELFF.